The entry below describes one T cell receptor (beta chain). The method was immunoSEQ multiplex PCR; TCRdb's version includes in-frame clones alone and lacks a portion of them. Found here are 88,000 or so clones, more than 70% of them singletons; the top ten hold more than 2%. The source of the sample is a study of blood T cell repertoires in COVID-19. This sequence originates from a man over 45 with acute or convalescent COVID-19. The specimen sequenced was peripheral blood.

The CDR3 coding sequence is TGTGCCAGCAGCCGATCTTTTTCTAGCGGAGGGGCCCGCTCGGGGGGAGAGACCCAGTACTTC. Encoded protein: CASSRSFSSGGARSGGETQYF. The gene calls are TRBV4-2 and TRBJ2-5; TRBD2 matches 7 bases. Germline values: CDR1 LGHNA, CDR2 YNFKEQ. The V gene end was trimmed by 4 bases and the J gene end by 4 bases; junction bases not matched to a gene: 27. This CDR3 contains 21 residues.